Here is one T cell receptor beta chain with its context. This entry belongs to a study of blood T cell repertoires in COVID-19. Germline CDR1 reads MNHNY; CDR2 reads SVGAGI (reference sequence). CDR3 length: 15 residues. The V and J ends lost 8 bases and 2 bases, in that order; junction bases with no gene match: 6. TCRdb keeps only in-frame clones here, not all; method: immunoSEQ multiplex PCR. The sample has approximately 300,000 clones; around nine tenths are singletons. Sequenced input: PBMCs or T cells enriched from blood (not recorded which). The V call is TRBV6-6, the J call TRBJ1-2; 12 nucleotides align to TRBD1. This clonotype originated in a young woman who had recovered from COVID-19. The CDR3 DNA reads TGTGCCAGCGGCGGGGGGACAGGGGGCAACTATGGCTACACCTTC. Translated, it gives CASGGGTGGNYGYTF.